This TCR beta chain was documented in a study of T cells in Graves' hyperthyroidism and ophthalmopathy. Criteria for exclusion of patients were uncontrolled infection, other autoimmune disease, pregnancy or lactation. In making diagnoses, clinical symptoms, serum thyroxine and TRAb, thyroid ultrasound and orbital computed tomography were all used. Using 9.5 to 10 ml of fresh peripheral blood, PBMCs were prepared. RNA transcripts were the template for amplifying TCR beta CDR3 regions. First-round RT-PCR of the TCR CDR3 relied on the HTBI primer set. A single record per CDR3 protein comes from TCRdb applying MiXCR to the multiplex PCR reads. The sample has about 530,000 distinct CDR3 sequences, 17% seen once. V was cut by 8 bases and J by 1 base, with 8 bases left in between. CDR3 length: 12 residues. Many counts were recorded for this clonotype. The antigen is undetermined. Whole-study results and caveats: Expanded thyroid clonotypes (above 0.001) were mostly also found in blood.

The rearrangement links TRBV12-3 or TRBV12-4 to TRBJ1-1; D gene uncertain. The sequence derives from a woman between 18 and 29 years old with Graves' ophthalmopathy. Sample: blood. The CDR3 DNA sequence: TGTGCCAGCTCTTTTAGGAACACTGAAGCTTTCTTT. As protein: CASSFRNTEAFF.